One sample yielded the 9 T cell receptor beta chains listed below, sequenced in a study of blood T cells in healthy people across ages. With a J-beta primer mix and a sample-barcoded 5' primer, a second PCR ran about 7 to 12 cycles. TCRdb independently ran MiXCR on the 5' RACE reads; one entry per CDR3 protein. This sample yields over 1,500,000 distinct CDR3 sequences, of which about 50% are seen a single time; less than 2.5% belongs to the top ten. The sequencing sample was made of blood. These receptors all stem from a woman aged 40 to 50 in good health.

This clonotype was found a few times. The chain combines TRBV11-3 with TRBJ2-4; tentative D call: TRBD2 (6 bases). The J call is doubtful: the DNA matches TRBJ2-7 better. CDR1 is SGHNT and CDR2 is YENEEA in the germline V gene. The CDR3 contains 12 residues. The CDR3 loop is CASSDSGYEQYF. As DNA, the CDR3 is TGTGCCAGCAGTGATAGCGGCTACGAGCAGTACTTC.

About this clonotype: A read error may produce the germline difference seen at one junction end. The V call is TRBV7-2, the J call TRBJ2-1; 10 nucleotides line up with TRBD1. CDR3 size: 15 residues. Germline values: CDR1 SGHTA, CDR2 FQGNSA. The CDR3 spells CASSSRDRGPYEQFF. The CDR3 DNA follows: TGTGCCAGTAGCTCGCGGGACAGGGGTCCCTACGAGCAGTTCTTC.

The gene calls are TRBV9 and TRBJ1-2; 12 bases align to TRBD1. J gave up 3 bases and V 3 bases, and 9 bases lay outside the gene matches. This CDR3 comprises 17 residues. Germline V lookup: CDR1 SGDLS, CDR2 YYNGEE. CDR3 amino acids: CASSGTGTGGGDYGYTF. Here the CDR3 DNA reads TGTGCCAGCAGCGGAACCGGGACAGGGGGCGGCGACTATGGCTACACCTTC.

This clonotype was counted a few times. The rearrangement uses TRBV28 and TRBJ1-2; D remains ambiguous. CDR1 and CDR2 (germline): MDHEN, SYDVKM. The CDR3 extends over 14 amino acids. The V gene lost 5 bases and the J gene lost 4 bases, with 14 bases spanning the gap. The chain's CDR3 is CASSLRRTGYGYTF. The CDR3 bases are TGTGCCAGCAGTCTCCGAAGGACGGGCTATGGCTACACCTTC.

This chain connects TRBV7-2 to TRBJ1-2, with D unresolved. V gave up 5 bases and J gave up 1 base, with 8 bases separating them. CDR1 is SGHTA and CDR2 is FQGNSA in the germline V gene. This CDR3 region has 13 residues. CDR3 sequence reads: CASSQMDNYGYTF. The CDR3 nucleotides read TGTGCCAGCAGCCAAATGGATAACTATGGCTACACCTTC. The full variable domain, its missing parts supplied by reference TRBV7-2 and TRBJ1-2, is GAGVSQSPSNKVTEKGKDVELRCDPISGHTALYWYRQSLGQGLEFLIYFQGNSAPDKSGLPSDRFSAERTGGSVSTLTIQRTQQEDSAVYLCASSQMDNYGYTFGSGTRLTVV.

This clonotype was observed a handful of times. Its ends do not fully match the called genes, so a read error is possible. The J gene is TRBJ2-5, the V gene TRBV7-7; TRBD1 matches at 9 bases. Germline V gene data show CDR1 as SSHAT and CDR2 as FNYEAQ (reference sequence). The CDR3 spans 14 residues. The CDR3 DNA follows: TGTGCTAGCAGTCCCGGGACAGGGCGACAGACCCAGTACTTC. Its translation: CASSPGTGRQTQYF.

This clonotype has a handful of counts. This sequence joins TRBV20-1 and TRBJ2-7; a possible D gene is TRBD2 (6 bases). The CDR3 spans 15 residues. V lost 3 bases and J 3 bases, leaving 18 bases between the germline ends. The germline gives CDR1 DFQATT, CDR2 SNEGSKA (reference sequence). In DNA, the CDR3 is TGCAGTGCTAGGGTCACGGGACTTGGGCTCTACGAGCAGTACTTC. Residues: CSARVTGLGLYEQYF.

This clonotype was observed a single time. The CDR3 DNA follows: TGTGCCAGCAGCCTCGGGACTAGCGGGGGGCACACAGATACGCAGTATTTT. Translating gives CASSLGTSGGHTDTQYF. This chain uses TRBV5-8 with TRBJ2-3, with TRBD2 identical over 15 bases. The J segment lost 2 bases and the V segment lost 4 bases, leaving 5 bases of the junction unmatched. CDR3 size: 17 residues. CDR1 is SGHTS, CDR2 YDEGEE, per germline.

Only a few counts were recorded for this clonotype. The rearrangement links TRBV7-2 to TRBJ2-1; the match to TRBD2 covers 11 bases. The CDR3 is made up of 15 amino acids. After removal of 3 bases from V and 8 bases from J, the junction contained 6 bases not matched to a gene. Per the germline V gene, CDR1 is SGHTA and CDR2 is FQGNSA. DNA of the CDR3: TGTGCCAGCAGCTTCCTAGCGGGGGGCTTGGATGAGCAGTTCTTC. Residues: CASSFLAGGLDEQFF. Based on the CDR3 plus reference TRBV7-2 and TRBJ2-1, the full variable domain is GAGVSQSPSNKVTEKGKDVELRCDPISGHTALYWYRQSLGQGLEFLIYFQGNSAPDKSGLPSDRFSAERTGGSVSTLTIQRTQQEDSAVYLCASSFLAGGLDEQFFGPGTRLTVL.